What follows are 27 T cell receptor beta chains derived from one specimen sequenced in a study of identifying expanded T cells in peripheral blood. Profiling relied on immunoSEQ multiplex PCR, and the TCRdb table lists in-frame clones only, not all of them. The table lists over 70,000 clones, more than 75% of them singletons. The sequenced sample was blood. The receptor source for this set is a person aged 18 to 70 in good health.

This chain connects TRBV7-2 to TRBJ2-4; a possible D gene is TRBD1 (6 bases). The CDR3 is 15 residues long. The germline gives CDR1 SGHTA, CDR2 FQGNSA. The germline V and J ends were trimmed by 6 bases and 0 bases, with 12 bases remaining between them. In DNA form, the CDR3 reads TGTGCCAGCAGTCTCGACAGGCTAGCCAAAAACATTCAGTACTTC. Encoded protein: CASSLDRLAKNIQYF.

The rearrangement joins TRBV28 to TRBJ2-7, with D perhaps matching TRBD2 (6 bases). V was clipped by 6 bases and J by 0 bases, with 15 bases between them. The CDR3 is 15 residues long. CDR1 MDHEN and CDR2 SYDVKM come from the germline V gene. Written as DNA, the CDR3 is TGTGCCAGCAGGCCCGGGGGTTCCAGCTCCTACGAGCAGTACTTC. Residues: CASRPGGSSSYEQYF.

V and J are TRBV6-5 and TRBJ2-2, with D possibly TRBD1 on 5 matching bases. With 4 bases removed from V and 2 bases from J, the gap between germline ends came to 8 bases. The CDR3 covers 14 residues. Germline V gene lookup returns CDR1 MNHEY and CDR2 SVGAGI. The DNA of the CDR3 is TGTGCCAGCAGTTTGGGGCCTAACACCGGGGAGCTGTTTTTT. Translating it yields CASSLGPNTGELFF.

CDR3 coding DNA: TGTGCCAGCAGCTTAGACTTTCAGGGGGCAGGGGGCTACACCTTC. This translates into CASSLDFQGAGGYTF. V and J are TRBV7-2 and TRBJ1-2; 8 bases map to TRBD1. V lost 1 base, J lost 8 bases, and 9 bases stayed unmatched. Germline CDR1 reads SGHTA; CDR2 reads FQGNSA. The CDR3 sequence is 15 residues long.

The V call is TRBV6-1, the J call TRBJ2-7, with TRBD2 matching over 7 bases. V was clipped by 0 bases and J by 4 bases; unmatched bases: 6. Germline V gene sequence: CDR1 MNHNS, CDR2 SASEGT. This CDR3 comprises 15 residues. The CDR3 reads CASSEAREPYYEQYF. The CDR3 nucleotides are TGTGCCAGCAGTGAAGCGCGGGAGCCATATTACGAGCAGTACTTC.

The table lists this clone with a count of one. The chain combines TRBV5-1 with TRBJ2-2; the D gene could be TRBD1 or TRBD2 (7 bases each). Germline assignment: CDR1 SGHRS and CDR2 YFSETQ. The CDR3 totals 15 residues. V was cut by 4 bases and J by 3 bases, with 13 bases left in between. CDR3 in amino acids: CASSPQGGHTGELFF. The CDR3 bases are TGCGCCAGCAGCCCCCAGGGGGGGCACACCGGGGAGCTGTTTTTT.

CDR3 nucleotides: TGTGCCGGGGGCCAGGGCGCCTCGGGCTACACCTTC. Amino acids: CAGGQGASGYTF. The chain has TRBV7-9 and TRBJ1-2; possible D gene TRBD1, 6 bases. Germline-derived CDR1 and CDR2 are SEHNR and FQNEAQ (reference sequence). V was trimmed by 11 bases and J by 8 bases, leaving 18 bases between them. This CDR3 contains 12 residues.

The sample holds one count of this clone. The rearrangement links TRBV19 to TRBJ1-1; D remains unclear. Looked up from germline, CDR1 is LNHDA and CDR2 is SQIVND (reference sequence). The CDR3 contains 13 residues. Trimming left V 2 bases short and J 3 bases short, with 7 bases between. In DNA, the CDR3 is TGTGCCAGTAGTATATGGGGTCACACTGAAGCTTTCTTT. Protein product: CASSIWGHTEAFF.

The chain links TRBV12-5 to TRBJ2-7; 10 nucleotides line up with TRBD2. The CDR3 is 18 residues long. Germline V gene data show CDR1 as LGHNT and CDR2 as FRNRAP. V lost 0 bases, J lost 2 bases, and 10 bases stayed unmatched. CDR3 region: CASGLVLSGTSVPYEQYF. DNA for the CDR3: TGTGCTAGTGGTTTGGTTCTCTCCGGGACTAGCGTACCCTACGAGCAGTACTTC.

V gene TRBV6-6 combines with J gene TRBJ1-6, with 8 bases matching TRBD1. The length of the CDR3 is 15 residues. From germline, CDR1 is MNHNY and CDR2 SVGAGI (reference sequence). V dropped 5 bases and J dropped 7; count of bases not matched to a gene: 7. Written as DNA, the CDR3 is TGTGCCAGCAGTACCTCCGGGACAGGAAATTCACCCCTCCACTTT. Protein sequence: CASSTSGTGNSPLHF.

In DNA form, the CDR3 reads TGCGCCAGCAGCCCGTGGGCGGGGTACGAGCAGTACTTC. Its protein product is CASSPWAGYEQYF. This chain links TRBV4-3 with TRBJ2-7; a possible D gene is TRBD2 (6 bases). This CDR3 region has 13 residues. Germline V gives CDR1 LGHNA, CDR2 YSLEER. V was pared by 4 bases and J by 4 bases, with 11 bases between.

The CDR3, as DNA: TGTGCCAGCAGCGTAAGGGCTGCCCTTAATGAAAAACTGTTTTTT. Protein product: CASSVRAALNEKLFF. The chain is built from TRBV9 and TRBJ1-4; D is unclear. The CDR3 is 15 residues long. The V gene lost 1 base and the J gene lost 4 bases, with 11 bases spanning the gap. The germline CDR1 and CDR2 sequences are SGDLS and YYNGEE.

The gene calls are TRBV10-3 and TRBJ1-1, with D perhaps TRBD1 (6 bases). The CDR3 covers 16 residues. V was cut by 10 bases and J by 0 bases, with 21 bases left in between. Germline CDR1 is ENHRY and CDR2 is SYGVKD. This CDR3 is CATTGGGGIMNTEAFF. The CDR3 DNA follows: TGTGCCACCACGGGAGGAGGGGGAATCATGAACACTGAAGCTTTCTTT.

The chain employs TRBV10-2 and TRBJ2-1; maybe TRBD1 (6 bases). The CDR3 is 15 amino acids. Germline loops: CDR1 WSHSY, CDR2 SAAADI. Trimming cost V 2 bases and J 6 bases, with 14 bases left between them. This CDR3 is CASSEIQGLGNEQFF. DNA of the CDR3: TGCGCCAGCAGTGAGATACAGGGCCTGGGCAATGAGCAGTTCTTC.

This chain links TRBV4-3 with TRBJ2-1, with 8 bases matching TRBD2. J gave up 6 bases and V 2 bases, and 6 bases lay outside the gene matches. Germline lookup yields CDR1 LGHNA and CDR2 YSLEER. The CDR3 loop spans 15 amino acids. The CDR3 DNA sequence: TGCGCCAGCAGCCAACCCCTCGGGACTAGCAATGAGCAGTTCTTC. Amino acid sequence: CASSQPLGTSNEQFF.

The J gene is TRBJ2-2, the V gene TRBV4-3; TRBD1 matches at 7 bases. Germline loops: CDR1 LGHNA, CDR2 YSLEER. The CDR3 runs to 16 residues. V was pared by 0 bases and J by 1 base, with 2 bases of the junction left unmatched. CDR3 in DNA: TGCGCCAGCAGCCAAGATGGGACAGAGAACACCGGGGAGCTGTTTTTT. Encoded protein: CASSQDGTENTGELFF.

This chain uses TRBV28 with TRBJ1-5; 8 bases match TRBD1. Losses at the gene ends were 7 bases for V and 3 bases for J; bases not matched to a gene: 5. Germline V gene lookup returns CDR1 MDHEN and CDR2 SYDVKM. The CDR3 extends over 14 amino acids. In DNA, the CDR3 is TGTGCCAGCACCGCAGGGGGCTTCAATCAGCCCCAGCATTTT. As protein: CASTAGGFNQPQHF.

This chain connects TRBV29-1 to TRBJ2-4; the match to TRBD2 covers 8 bases. The germline CDR1 and CDR2 sequences are SQVTM and ANQGSEA. There are 13 residues in the CDR3. Losses at the gene ends were 6 bases for V and 8 bases for J; bases not matched to a gene: 9. CDR3 nucleotide sequence: TGCAGCGTGTCCCCACTACTAGCGGACATTCAGTACTTC. This encodes CSVSPLLADIQYF.

The chain uses TRBV13 and TRBJ2-7; D uncertain. CDR1 is PRHDT, CDR2 FYEKMQ, per germline (reference sequence). Trimming shortened V by 0 bases and J by 4 bases, and 1 base separated the two germline ends. The CDR3 spans 11 residues. CDR3 nucleotide sequence: TGTGCCAGCAGCTTAGGGTACGAGCAGTACTTC. Protein: CASSLGYEQYF.

The rearrangement links TRBV4-2 to TRBJ2-5; 12 bases agree with TRBD2. Germline V gives CDR1 LGHNA, CDR2 YNFKEQ. Unmatched junction bases numbered 4, after V lost 5 bases and J lost 3 bases. The CDR3 consists of 15 residues. Here the CDR3 reads CASSSRTSGEETQYF. The CDR3 DNA sequence: TGTGCCAGCAGCTCGAGGACTAGCGGGGAAGAGACCCAGTACTTC.

The gene calls are TRBV2 and TRBJ2-7; D may be TRBD1 or TRBD2 (7 bases each). The CDR3 sequence is 15 residues long. The V gene's germline CDR1 is SNHLY and CDR2 FYNNEI. Trimming cost V 6 bases and J 6 bases, with 21 bases left between them. The DNA for the CDR3 is TGTGCCAGCAGGGTGAGGACAGGCGGGGGTAGCGAGCAGTACTTC. This gives the protein CASRVRTGGGSEQYF.

The chain links TRBV11-2 to TRBJ2-7; D is perhaps TRBD1 or TRBD2 (5 bases each). Germline-derived CDR1 and CDR2 are SGHAT and FQNNGV. V was cut by 3 bases and J by 2 bases, with 14 bases left in between. The CDR3 consists of 15 residues. The CDR3 sequence: CASSLGVGRAYEQYF. In DNA, the CDR3 is TGTGCCAGCAGCTTGGGGGTGGGACGTGCCTACGAGCAGTACTTC. Full variable domain (outside the CDR3, taken from reference TRBV11-2 and TRBJ2-7): EAGVAQSPRYKIIEKRQSVAFWCNPISGHATLYWYQQILGQGPKLLIQFQNNGVVDDSQLPKDRFSAERLKGVDSTLKIQPAKLEDSAVYLCASSLGVGRAYEQYFGPGTRLTVT.

The chain combines TRBV4-3 with TRBJ2-1; possible D gene TRBD1, 6 bases. The CDR3 extends over 15 amino acids. Germline CDR1 LGHNA, CDR2 YSLEER. V was shortened by 4 bases and J by 7 bases, with 17 bases between the two germline ends. Here the CDR3 reads CASSPQDLGGNEQFF. The CDR3, as DNA: TGCGCCAGCAGCCCCCAGGACCTAGGGGGTAATGAGCAGTTCTTC.

This clone is a singleton in its sample. One end of the junction does not line up with germline, which may come from a read error. The chain carries TRBV14 and TRBJ1-2, with 7 nucleotides matching TRBD1. The CDR3 runs to 14 residues. Germline V gives CDR1 SGHDN, CDR2 FVKESK. The CDR3 DNA is TGTGCCAGCGGCCACTCGGGACAGCTCTATGGCTACACCTTC. It yields the protein CASGHSGQLYGYTF.

This clone came up once. This chain uses TRBV28 with TRBJ2-7; D possibly corresponds to TRBD1 (6 bases). Germline CDR1 reads MDHEN; CDR2 reads SYDVKM. The CDR3 totals 15 residues. V lost 8 bases to trimming and J lost 4 bases, with 21 bases between them. Written as DNA, the CDR3 is TGTGCCAGCCCCCCCAACTCCAGGGGACCTTACGAGCAGTACTTC. Residues: CASPPNSRGPYEQYF.

V is TRBV5-1 and J is TRBJ1-4; D not certain. This CDR3 has 17 residues. Germline V lookup: CDR1 SGHRS, CDR2 YFSETQ. V lost 7 bases and J lost 5, with 24 bases in between. CDR3 coding DNA: TGCGCCAGCGGCTACGACGGACTAGTGTTGGGGAATGAAAAACTGTTTTTT. This sequence encodes CASGYDGLVLGNEKLFF.

This chain links TRBV6-1 with TRBJ2-6, with no clear D. The CDR3 consists of 17 residues. Per the germline V gene, CDR1 is MNHNS and CDR2 is SASEGT. Trimming left V 4 bases short and J 1 base short, with 14 bases between. Written as DNA, the CDR3 is TGTGCCAGCAGTGGAAAGGCAGGTATTTCTGGGGCCAACGTCCTGACTTTC. This translates into CASSGKAGISGANVLTF.